This T cell receptor beta chain is drawn from a study of blood T cell repertoires in COVID-19. Whole-study context: PBMCs, B-cell-depleted T cells, or T cells provided the cDNA or gDNA that made up the material.

Per the original methods: It was from reference gene primer amplification that nucleated cell counts were estimated. Sequenced by immunoSEQ multiplex PCR; TCRdb stores in-frame clones only, minus some. The V and J calls and the clone size are those of that table, but D and trimming were determined from the DNA. The sample includes roughly 150,000 clones, roughly 80% of them seen just once. V gave up 3 bases and J gave up 10 bases; unmatched junction bases: 10. CDR3 length: 15 residues. The germline V gene has CDR1 MNHNS and CDR2 SASEGT. The table lists this clone with a count of one. V usage is TRBV6-1 and J usage is TRBJ1-5; 9 positions agree with TRBD1. This receptor was taken from a woman aged 80 or over with acute or convalescent COVID-19. Sequencing was done on a sample of peripheral blood. CDR3 DNA: TGTGCCAGCAGTGAGCGGGACAGGGAAGTTGACCCCCAGCATTTT. It yields the protein CASSERDREVDPQHF.